These 9 T cell receptor beta chains originate from one sample sequenced in a study of early T cells in non-severe SARS-CoV-2 infection. TCRdb reanalysed the 5' RACE reads using MiXCR and keeps one entry per CDR3 protein. The table includes 60,000 or so distinct CDR3 sequences, around 12% detected once. Sequenced material: whole blood. These receptors were obtained from an adult who was a healthcare worker with PCR-confirmed SARS-CoV-2 infection or an uninfected control (not recorded which).

The chain links TRBV28 to TRBJ1-2; weak D call: TRBD1 (5 bases). V lost 4 bases to trimming and J lost 8 bases, with 23 bases between them. The CDR3 is made up of 16 amino acids. Germline loops: CDR1 MDHEN, CDR2 SYDVKM. CDR3 coding DNA: TGTGCCAGCAGTTCAAGACCGGGGCAGGGCAAATGGGGCTACACCTTC. Encoded protein: CASSSRPGQGKWGYTF.

The sample holds many counts of this clonotype. The rearrangement joins TRBV5-1 to TRBJ1-2, with a possible D match to TRBD1 (6 bases). Trimming took 0 bases from V and 3 from J, leaving 12 bases between them. From germline, CDR1 is SGHRS and CDR2 YFSETQ. This CDR3 region has 15 residues. This CDR3 reads CASSLESGGDYGYTF. DNA of the CDR3: TGCGCCAGCAGCTTGGAGTCCGGGGGCGACTATGGCTACACCTTC.

This clonotype was counted ten times or more. The chain is built from TRBV4-1 and TRBJ1-4; 8 nucleotides align to TRBD1. The CDR3 contains 15 residues. CDR1 MGHRA and CDR2 YSYEKL come from the germline V gene. J was trimmed by 5 bases and V by 4 bases; bases with no gene match: 6. CDR3 bases: TGCGCCAGCAGCCGGACGGACAGGGACAATGAAAAACTGTTTTTT. Translated: CASSRTDRDNEKLFF.

The sample holds a few counts of this clonotype. The chain couples TRBV12-3 or TRBV12-4 to TRBJ2-5; 7 bases are a match to TRBD2. V lost 7 bases and J lost 2; bases outside the gene matches: 4. The CDR3 loop spans 13 amino acids. Written as DNA, the CDR3 is TGTGCCAGCACCGGGGGGAGGCAAGAGACCCAGTACTTC. Residues: CASTGGRQETQYF.

A few counts support this clonotype. The rearrangement joins TRBV29-1 to TRBJ1-1; 9 nucleotides match TRBD1. V was pared by 6 bases and J by 11 bases, with 7 bases of the junction left unmatched. Germline values: CDR1 SQVTM, CDR2 ANQGSEA. The CDR3 is 11 amino acids. CDR3 sequence reads: CSVDRGVGAFF. CDR3 coding DNA: TGCAGCGTGGACAGGGGAGTTGGCGCTTTCTTT.

In this sample, this clonotype turned up many times. The chain couples TRBV20-1 to TRBJ1-2, with 7 positions matching TRBD1. V trimming: 3 bases; J trimming: 3 bases; junction bases outside the gene matches: 4. The CDR3 length is 13 residues. The germline CDR1 and CDR2 sequences are DFQATT and SNEGSKA (reference sequence). CDR3 DNA: TGCAGTGCTAGCAACAGGGGCGACTATGGCTACACCTTC. It encodes CSASNRGDYGYTF.

For this clonotype: This may come from a read error, since a much larger clone is one base off. V and J are TRBV11-2 and TRBJ1-2, with D possibly being TRBD1 (6 bases). The CDR3 runs to 14 residues. Germline-derived CDR1 and CDR2 are SGHAT and FQNNGV. The CDR3 nucleotides read TGTGCCAGCAGCCTAGAGACAGGTTCCTATGGCTACAGCTTC. Translating it yields CASSLETGSYGYSF.

This clonotype has ten or more counts. The chain is built from TRBV6-1 and TRBJ1-5; a weak D match, TRBD1 (5 bases). The CDR3 runs 16 residues. Germline-derived CDR1 and CDR2 are MNHNS and SASEGT. V was pared by 7 bases and J by 0 bases, with 16 bases between. CDR3 loop: CASTVEGGASNQPQHF. In DNA form, the CDR3 reads TGTGCCAGCACCGTCGAAGGAGGGGCTAGCAATCAGCCCCAGCATTTT.

This clonotype turned up a few times. The gene calls are TRBV7-9 and TRBJ1-2; D gene uncertain. V gave up 1 base and J gave up 8 bases, with 8 bases separating them. The CDR3 has 12 amino acids. Germline lookup yields CDR1 SEHNR and CDR2 FQNEAQ (reference sequence). The CDR3 spells CASSLEISGYTF. The DNA of the CDR3 is TGTGCCAGCAGCTTAGAGATCAGCGGCTACACCTTC.